This entry lists 23 T cell receptor beta chains sequenced from one sample in a study of T cell responses to AZD1222 COVID-19 vaccine. The protocol was immunoSEQ multiplex PCR, while the TCRdb copy is restricted to in-frame clones and leaves out a portion. The sample holds tens of thousands of clones, around 86% seen once. Sequences were derived from peripheral blood, sampled on day 0 of AZD1222 vaccination. The receptors shown here come from an adult in good health.

The J gene is TRBJ1-1, the V gene TRBV19; no reliable D call. Per germline, CDR1 LNHDA and CDR2 SQIVND (reference sequence). Trimming removed 3 bases from V and 3 bases from J, with 8 bases in between. The CDR3 runs 13 residues. The DNA of the CDR3 is TGTGCCAGTAGTATTCCAGCTTACACTGAAGCTTTCTTT. Protein sequence: CASSIPAYTEAFF.

The CDR3 nucleotides read TGTGCCAGCGGGGGACAGGGGTTTGATCAGCCCCAGCATTTT. Protein sequence: CASGGQGFDQPQHF. The V call is TRBV7-9, the J call TRBJ1-5; TRBD1 matches 10 bases. The CDR3 covers 14 residues. V shed 8 bases, J shed 5 bases, and the junction held 6 bases outside the gene matches. From germline, CDR1 is SEHNR and CDR2 FQNEAQ (reference sequence).

The chain employs TRBV5-1 and TRBJ2-2; a possible D gene is TRBD1 (5 bases). Per germline, CDR1 SGHRS and CDR2 YFSETQ. Deletions cut 0 bases from V and 1 base from J, with 10 bases between. The CDR3 runs to 16 residues. CDR3 DNA: TGCGCCAGCAGCTTGGTCCAGGGTCTGAACACCGGGGAGCTGTTTTTT. Amino acids: CASSLVQGLNTGELFF.

V is TRBV5-1 and J is TRBJ2-5; the D gene is possibly TRBD1 (6 bases). V was pared by 0 bases and J by 2 bases, with 11 bases between. The CDR3 is 15 residues long. Germline V lookup: CDR1 SGHRS, CDR2 YFSETQ. CDR3 amino acids: CASSLVGTPQETQYF. Here the CDR3 DNA reads TGCGCCAGCAGCTTGGTTGGGACACCACAAGAGACCCAGTACTTC. The full variable domain, completed using reference TRBV5-1 and TRBJ2-5, is KAGVTQTPRYLIKTRGQQVTLSCSPISGHRSVSWYQQTPGQGLQFLFEYFSETQRNKGNFPGRFSGRQFSNSRSEMNVSTLELGDSALYLCASSLVGTPQETQYFGPGTRLLVL.

J is TRBJ2-2 and V is TRBV18, with 12 bases fitting TRBD1. This CDR3 has 17 amino acids. Germline CDR1 is KGHSH and CDR2 is LQKENI. J gave up 1 base and V 6 bases, and 6 bases lay outside the gene matches. CDR3 protein: CASSNRDRGLNTGELFF. In DNA form, the CDR3 reads TGTGCCAGCTCGAACCGGGACAGGGGGCTGAACACCGGGGAGCTGTTTTTT.

The V and J genes are TRBV11-2 and TRBJ1-5, with 7 bases that match TRBD1. Germline CDR1 reads SGHAT; CDR2 reads FQNNGV. The length of the CDR3 is 15 residues. The V segment lost 4 bases and the J segment 0 bases; nucleotides outside the gene matches: 3. In DNA, the CDR3 is TGTGCCAGCAGCTGGACAGGCGATAGCAATCAGCCCCAGCATTTT. Protein: CASSWTGDSNQPQHF.

The chain recombines TRBV6-5 with TRBJ2-7, with 10 bases fitting TRBD2. The CDR3 runs 15 residues. Germline V gene sequence: CDR1 MNHEY, CDR2 SVGAGI. V dropped 6 bases and J dropped 3; count of bases not matched to a gene: 8. The CDR3 is CASRLSGRPGYEQYF. The CDR3 nucleotides are TGTGCCAGCAGGCTTAGCGGGAGGCCCGGCTACGAGCAGTACTTC.

In DNA form, the CDR3 reads TGTGCCAGCTCACCACCCAGCGGGGCCTCCTACGAGCAGTACTTC. Translation: CASSPPSGASYEQYF. The V call is TRBV18, the J call TRBJ2-7; the match to TRBD2 covers 7 bases. The CDR3 is 15 residues long. Trimming at V came to 0 bases and at J to 0 bases, leaving 2 bases not matched to a gene. Germline CDR1 is KGHSH and CDR2 is LQKENI.

This chain uses TRBV7-6 with TRBJ2-2; D remains unclear. The ends were cut back, 5 bases at V and 4 bases at J, with 14 bases in the middle. The CDR3 loop spans 15 amino acids. Germline V gene lookup returns CDR1 SGHVS and CDR2 FNYEAQ. The DNA for the CDR3 is TGTGCCAGCAGCCCAGTCCTAGTAGGCACCGGGGAGCTGTTTTTT. This gives the protein CASSPVLVGTGELFF.

V is TRBV19 and J is TRBJ1-6; TRBD1 is a possible D gene (5 bases). This CDR3 has 19 amino acids. Germline V gene lookup returns CDR1 LNHDA and CDR2 SQIVND (reference sequence). Trimming left V 7 bases short and J 3 bases short, with 25 bases between. The CDR3 reads CASNPGTGTIGGYNSPLHF. The CDR3 coding sequence is TGTGCCAGTAACCCCGGCACAGGAACAATCGGAGGCTATAATTCACCCCTCCACTTT. Full variable domain (remainder filled in from reference TRBV19 and TRBJ1-6): DGGITQSPKYLFRKEGQNVTLSCEQNLNHDAMYWYRQDPGQGLRLIYYSQIVNDFQKGDIAEGYSVSREKKESFPLTVTSAQKNPTAFYLCASNPGTGTIGGYNSPLHFGNGTRLTVT.

This chain uses TRBV7-2 with TRBJ1-4; no definite D call. The CDR3 is 15 residues long. Trimming removed 1 base at V and 8 bases at J, with 14 bases between. CDR1 and CDR2 from the germline V gene are SGHTA and FQGNSA. CDR3 nucleotide sequence: TGTGCCAGCAGCTTAGACCCCGGAAATGGCGAAAAACTGTTTTTT. Translation gives CASSLDPGNGEKLFF. Filled out from reference TRBV7-2 and TRBJ1-4, the complete variable domain reads GAGVSQSPSNKVTEKGKDVELRCDPISGHTALYWYRQSLGQGLEFLIYFQGNSAPDKSGLPSDRFSAERTGGSVSTLTIQRTQQEDSAVYLCASSLDPGNGEKLFFGSGTQLSVL.

The chain has TRBV5-5 and TRBJ1-1, with unresolved D. V lost 2 bases and J 1 base, leaving 9 bases between the germline ends. From germline, CDR1 is SGHKS and CDR2 YYEKEE (reference sequence). This CDR3 comprises 14 residues. The chain's CDR3 is CASSFRRGNTEAFF. The CDR3 coding sequence is TGTGCCAGCAGCTTCCGTCGGGGGAACACTGAAGCTTTCTTT. The full variable domain, completed using reference TRBV5-5 and TRBJ1-1, is DAGVTQSPTHLIKTRGQQVTLRCSPISGHKSVSWYQQVLGQGPQFIFQYYEKEERGRGNFPDRFSARQFPNYSSELNVNALLLGDSALYLCASSFRRGNTEAFFGQGTRLTVV.

The chain employs TRBV29-1 and TRBJ2-1, with no clear D. The V end lost 2 bases, the J end lost 11 bases, and 16 bases lay between the germline ends. This CDR3 has 13 amino acids. The germline gives CDR1 SQVTM, CDR2 ANQGSEA. CDR3 loop: CSVEPPTFPKQFF. CDR3 coding DNA: TGCAGCGTTGAACCGCCGACGTTCCCTAAGCAGTTCTTC.

The CDR3 region has the DNA TGTGCCAGCAGCTTCGCGTCAGGCGAGCAGTACTTC. It translates to CASSFASGEQYF. The V gene is TRBV27, the J gene TRBJ2-7; no clear D gene. This CDR3 is 12 amino acids long. V shed 6 bases and J shed 6 bases, with 12 bases lying between them. Germline V CDR1 and CDR2: MNHEY, SMNVEV (reference sequence).

In DNA form, the CDR3 reads TGTGCCAGCAGCCAAAACGGGGCCCTCTACGAGCAGTACTTC. It codes for CASSQNGALYEQYF. The V and J genes are TRBV3-1 (or the pseudogene TRBV3-2) and TRBJ2-7, with D perhaps TRBD1 or TRBD2 (5 bases each). V gave up 2 bases and J gave up 3 bases, with 11 bases separating them. CDR1 and CDR2 from the germline V gene are LGHDT and YNNKEL (reference sequence). The CDR3 totals 14 residues.

This chain uses TRBV18 with TRBJ2-1; no clear D gene. Trimming left V 4 bases short and J 4 bases short, with 11 bases between. The CDR3 loop spans 14 amino acids. Germline CDR1 reads KGHSH; CDR2 reads LQKENI. The CDR3 sequence: CASSLSAVYNEQFF. CDR3 DNA: TGTGCCAGCTCACTGTCTGCAGTTTACAATGAGCAGTTCTTC.

This clone has only one observation. The rearrangement uses TRBV27 and TRBJ1-4, with D uncertain. The CDR3 is made up of 14 amino acids. V lost 2 bases, J lost 3 bases, and 7 bases lay in between. Germline CDR1 is MNHEY and CDR2 is SMNVEV (reference sequence). The CDR3 DNA reads TGTGCCAGCAGTTTAGGACGAGCTAATGAAAAACTGTTTTTT. Translating it yields CASSLGRANEKLFF. The full variable domain, its missing parts supplied by reference TRBV27 and TRBJ1-4, is EAQVTQNPRYLITVTGKKLTVTCSQNMNHEYMSWYRQDPGLGLRQIYYSMNVEVTDKGDVPEGYKVSRKEKRNFPLILESPSPNQTSLYFCASSLGRANEKLFFGSGTQLSVL.

The chain links TRBV30 to TRBJ2-7, with D perhaps TRBD2 (6 bases). Trimming took off 4 bases at V and 5 bases at J, with 15 bases between the two ends. This CDR3 is 13 amino acids long. Germline V gives CDR1 GTSNPN, CDR2 SVGIG (reference sequence). The CDR3 loop reads CAWIKPWGDEQYF. In nucleotides, the CDR3 is TGTGCCTGGATCAAACCGTGGGGGGACGAGCAGTACTTC. The whole variable domain, remainder taken from reference TRBV30 and TRBJ2-7, is SQTIHQWPATLVQPVGSPLSLECTVEGTSNPNLYWYRQAAGRGLQLLFYSVGIGQISSEVPQNLSASRPQDRQFILSSKKLLLSDSGFYLCAWIKPWGDEQYFGPGTRLTVT.

This clone was recorded once. The rearrangement joins TRBV2 to TRBJ1-5, with D hard to call. Between the trimmed V and J ends, which lost 3 bases and 1 base, there was a span of 10 bases. CDR3 length equals 15 residues. Germline V lookup: CDR1 SNHLY, CDR2 FYNNEI. The DNA for the CDR3 is TGTGCCAGCAGTGACCTGGGTTCCAGCAATCAGCCCCAGCATTTT. Its protein product is CASSDLGSSNQPQHF.

The V and J genes are TRBV5-8 and TRBJ1-5; TRBD1 might be the D (5 bases). Germline lookup yields CDR1 SGHTS and CDR2 YDEGEE. CDR3 length: 15 residues. Trimming left V 4 bases short and J 5 bases short, with 16 bases between. CDR3 amino acids: CASSALQVAYQPQHF. In nucleotides, the CDR3 is TGTGCCAGCAGCGCTTTACAGGTAGCTTATCAGCCCCAGCATTTT.

V is TRBV3-1 (or the pseudogene TRBV3-2) and J is TRBJ1-1; a possible D gene is TRBD1 (6 bases). The CDR3 is 15 amino acids. V was shortened by 0 bases and J by 4 bases, with 12 bases between the two germline ends. Germline CDR1 and CDR2: LGHDT and YNNKEL (reference sequence). The CDR3 DNA sequence: TGTGCCAGCAGCCAAGAGGGGGCGACGGGCACTGAAGCTTTCTTT. This sequence encodes CASSQEGATGTEAFF.

This chain connects TRBV7-8 to TRBJ2-2; TRBD1 is a possible D gene (5 bases). Per germline, CDR1 SGHVS and CDR2 FQNEAQ. V was clipped by 5 bases and J by 4 bases, with 14 bases between them. The CDR3 spans 15 residues. CDR3 sequence (DNA): TGTGCCAGCAGCCATCGACAGATCGCCACCGGGGAGCTGTTTTTT. This encodes CASSHRQIATGELFF.

The V gene is TRBV18, the J gene TRBJ2-1, with D perhaps matching TRBD2 (6 bases). V was clipped by 8 bases and J by 4 bases, with 18 bases between them. CDR3 length: 15 amino acids. Germline-derived CDR1 and CDR2 are KGHSH and LQKENI. CDR3 sequence reads: CASRRPGLSYNEQFF. The DNA for the CDR3 is TGTGCCAGCCGACGCCCGGGACTTTCTTACAATGAGCAGTTCTTC. Full variable domain (remainder filled in from reference TRBV18 and TRBJ2-1): NAGVMQNPRHLVRRRGQEARLRCSPMKGHSHVYWYRQLPEEGLKFMVYLQKENIIDESGMPKERFSAEFPKEGPSILRIQQVVRGDSAAYFCASRRPGLSYNEQFFGPGTRLTVL.